A selection of T cell receptor beta chains follows, all from one sample in a study of T cell repertoires in cytomegalovirus infection. TCRdb fed the reads into MiXCR, producing one record per CDR3 protein. The sample shows 510,000 or so distinct CDR3 sequences, less than 30% of them seen only once. The sample consisted of PBMCs. Receptors originate from a human donor in good health (CMV status not recorded). Some clones in this sample may be carry-over from other donors' samples. The CDR3 runs from the conserved cysteine through the conserved F or W. The D gene is left open where the match is weak. Size values are once, few and many counts, or a class for expanded clones, and some rows have none.

TGTGCCAGCAGTCCGTTCCCAGTTTATAATTCACCCCTCCACTTT | CASSPFPVYNSPLHF | . | TRBJ1-6 | . | TRBV7-2
TGTGCCAGCAGTTACCTGGGGTCTAGCTCCTACGAGCAGTACTTC | CASSYLGSSSYEQYF | . | TRBJ2-7 | . | TRBV6-5
TGTGCCAGCTCAAAAGCAGACTATGGCTACACCTTC | CASSKADYGYTF | few | TRBJ1-2 | . | TRBV12-3/TRBV12-4
TGTGCCAGCAGTTTGGACGGGACAGGTCAAGAGACCCAGTACTTC | CASSLDGTGQETQYF | few | TRBJ2-5 | TRBD1 | TRBV12-3/TRBV12-4
TGTGCCAGCAGCTTGGCCACGACCGGGGGCTATGGCTACACCTTC | CASSLATTGGYGYTF | . | TRBJ1-2 | . | TRBV5-6
TGTGCCAGTAGTCCCTCGAGGGTAACTCAGCCCCAGCATTTT | CASSPSRVTQPQHF | few | TRBJ1-5 | . | TRBV19
TGCAGTGCTTCTCTAGCGGGAGGCCGAGGCGGGGAGCTGTTTTTT | CSASLAGGRGGELFF | . | TRBJ2-2 | TRBD2 | TRBV20-1
TGTGCCAGCAGTTTGGGTACGGCGGGACACCCCCCGCCCCACTTT | CASSLGTAGHPPPHF | . | TRBJ1-6 | . | TRBV28
TGTGCCAGCAGCTCTGGACAGGTTCGAGCTAACTATGGCTACACCTTC | CASSSGQVRANYGYTF | many | TRBJ1-2 | TRBD1 | TRBV7-8
TGCAGTACTAGCGGGGAATACGAGCAGTACTTC | CSTSGEYEQYF | few | TRBJ2-7 | TRBD2 | TRBV20-1
TGTGCCAGCAGTCTCCCTCGGGGTTTGGGAGCGCCCCAGCATTTT | CASSLPRGLGAPQHF | . | TRBJ1-5 | . | TRBV28
TGCAGTGGACCCGTAAGGGAAAAACTGTTTTTT | CSGPVREKLFF | few | TRBJ1-4 | . | TRBV20-1
TGTGCCAGGTCTTCGATAGGCAATCAGCCCCAGCATTTT | CARSSIGNQPQHF | . | TRBJ1-5 | . | TRBV27
TGTGCCAGCAGTCCCTCACGGGCCATAAGGTCCCCACAGAACACTGAAGCTTTCTTT | CASSPSRAIRSPQNTEAFF | many | TRBJ1-1 | . | TRBV28
TGCAGCGTTGGAGACAGACAAAACATTCAGTACTTC | CSVGDRQNIQYF | few | TRBJ2-4 | . | TRBV29-1
TGTGCCAGCAGCTCCCGGGACAGTAAACTGACTTTC | CASSSRDSKLTF | few | TRBJ2-6 | TRBD1 | TRBV7-8
TGTGCCAGCACCAAGAGGACCGGGACAGAGCAGTTCTTC | CASTKRTGTEQFF | few | TRBJ2-1 | . | TRBV12-3/TRBV12-4
TGTGCCAGCAGCCCTCGACTATTAGCCTACAATGAGCAGTTCTTC | CASSPRLLAYNEQFF | many | TRBJ2-1 | . | TRBV7-2
TGCGCCAGCAGCCCCGACCGTACTTTGGGAGAGACCCAGTACTTC | CASSPDRTLGETQYF | . | TRBJ2-5 | . | TRBV4-3
TGTGCCAGCAGCCACAGGGGGGGCTACACCTTC | CASSHRGGYTF | few | TRBJ1-2 | TRBD1 | TRBV12-3/TRBV12-4
TGTGCCAGCAGCCCACAGGATCCGCGGGGCGGGGGTACGCAGTATTTT | CASSPQDPRGGGTQYF | many | TRBJ2-3 | TRBD2 | TRBV7-2
TGTGCCAGCAGCGCCAGGACAGAACTCTCCTACGAGCAGTACTTC | CASSARTELSYEQYF | . | TRBJ2-7 | . | TRBV9
TGTGCCAGCAGTTTAGCCCTTACTGCCCAGACCGCTAGCACAGATACGCAGTATTTT | CASSLALTAQTASTDTQYF | . | TRBJ2-3 | . | TRBV12-3/TRBV12-4
TGTGCCAGCAGTTACGGGACGGATGGGCCCCAGCATTTT | CASSYGTDGPQHF | . | TRBJ1-5 | . | TRBV6-5
TGTGCCAGCAGCTCTAGAGGGGGCTCTGGCTACACCTTC | CASSSRGGSGYTF | many | TRBJ1-2 | TRBD1 | TRBV7-6
TGTGCCAGCAGTTTGGGGCCTCAGGGGGTTGCTAGCGGGAGGGACTACTACGAGCAGTACTTC | CASSLGPQGVASGRDYYEQYF | . | TRBJ2-7 | TRBD2 | TRBV28
TGCAGCGCAGAAGGTACTAGCGGAACCTACAATGAGCAGTTCTTC | CSAEGTSGTYNEQFF | . | TRBJ2-1 | TRBD2 | TRBV29-1
TGTGCCAGCAGCCAAGGAGTTATAGGGTTGGAGAACACCGGGGAGCTGTTTTTT | CASSQGVIGLENTGELFF | . | TRBJ2-2 | . | TRBV4-2
TGTGCCAGCAGTCCCTCCCGGGCCACGGATAGTGGGGGCTACACCTTC | CASSPSRATDSGGYTF | . | TRBJ1-2 | . | TRBV7-6
TGTGCCAGCAGCAAGGGACTAGCGGAGTACAATGAGCAGTTCTTC | CASSKGLAEYNEQFF | . | TRBJ2-1 | TRBD2 | TRBV13
TGTGCCACCAGCAGAGGTGGGGCGGGAGGTTGGGATGAGCAGTTCTTC | CATSRGGAGGWDEQFF | . | TRBJ2-1 | TRBD2 | TRBV15
TGTGCCAGCAGCGTCACCCTGAACACTGAAGCTTTCTTT | CASSVTLNTEAFF | . | TRBJ1-1 | . | TRBV9
TGTGCCAGCAGCTTAGGACAAAGTCTAATGGGGGCCAACGTCCTGACTTTC | CASSLGQSLMGANVLTF | . | TRBJ2-6 | . | TRBV7-6
TGTGCCAGCAGTTACCGACAGGGACAGAACACCGGGGAGCTGTTTTTT | CASSYRQGQNTGELFF | few | TRBJ2-2 | TRBD1 | TRBV27
TGTGCCAGCAGCTTAGCCTACGTTCAAGAGACCCAGTACTTC | CASSLAYVQETQYF | many | TRBJ2-5 | . | TRBV7-6
TGCGCCAGCAGCCAAGACTCAGGGGAAGGACAGCCCCAGCATTTT | CASSQDSGEGQPQHF | . | TRBJ1-5 | . | TRBV4-3
TGTGCCAGCAGCTCAGTTTCTAGCGGGACCTCCTACGAGCAGTACTTC | CASSSVSSGTSYEQYF | few | TRBJ2-7 | TRBD2 | TRBV7-2
TGCGCCAGCAGCTCGTATTCGGGAGATGCGGGAGCTCCGCGACCTAGCACAGATACGCAGTATTTT | CASSSYSGDAGAPRPSTDTQYF | few | TRBJ2-3 | TRBD2 | TRBV5-1
TGTGCCAGCAGCCCCTCTAGGGGTCATTTAAGATTTGGCTACACCTTC | CASSPSRGHLRFGYTF | few | TRBJ1-2 | . | TRBV13
TGTGCCAGCAGCTTAACCGGGAGAGCCACAGATACGCAGTATTTT | CASSLTGRATDTQYF | few | TRBJ2-3 | . | TRBV7-3
TGTGCCAGCAGTTACTGGACAGGCACCTACGAGCAGTACTTC | CASSYWTGTYEQYF | few | TRBJ2-7 | TRBD1 | TRBV6-5
TGTGCCAGCAGCTTGAGGGAAACCTACAATGAGCAGTTCTTC | CASSLRETYNEQFF | many | TRBJ2-1 | . | TRBV7-9
TGTGCCAGCAGTTACTCCCGGACATTCCTGTTATATGGCTACACCTTC | CASSYSRTFLLYGYTF | . | TRBJ1-2 | . | TRBV6-6
TGTGCCAGCAGCAGAGGGGGACAGCATAATTCACCCCTCCACTTT | CASSRGGQHNSPLHF | . | TRBJ1-6 | TRBD1 | TRBV12-3/TRBV12-4
TGTGCCAGCAGCGACCAAGACAGGGCGAACTCCTACGAGCAGTACTTC | CASSDQDRANSYEQYF | . | TRBJ2-7 | TRBD1 | TRBV7-9
TGTGCCAGCAGCGTCAGGGCCCAAGAGACCCAGTACTTC | CASSVRAQETQYF | few | TRBJ2-5 | . | TRBV7-2
TGTGCCAGCTCACCAGCCGCCAATCAGCCCCAGCATTTT | CASSPAANQPQHF | . | TRBJ1-5 | . | TRBV18
TGTGCCAGCAGGGAAGGGGGCTCTTCTGGCTACACCTTC | CASREGGSSGYTF | few | TRBJ1-2 | TRBD1 | TRBV12-3/TRBV12-4
TGTGCCAGCAGTTTTTCGGTGGGGTTGGGACAGGGGGCGCGGGATGAGCAGTTCTTC | CASSFSVGLGQGARDEQFF | . | TRBJ2-1 | TRBD1 | TRBV12-3/TRBV12-4
TGTGCCAGCAGTTCGGACAGGCCACCTCAAATCTACGAGCAGTACTTC | CASSSDRPPQIYEQYF | . | TRBJ2-7 | TRBD1 | TRBV28
TGCAGTGCTACACCATCGACAGGGGGCCCTCCCGCCACCGGGGAGCTGTTTTTT | CSATPSTGGPPATGELFF | . | TRBJ2-2 | TRBD1 | TRBV20-1
TGTGCCAGCAGCTTAACCAATGAGCAGTTCTTC | CASSLTNEQFF | many | TRBJ2-1 | . | TRBV12-3/TRBV12-4